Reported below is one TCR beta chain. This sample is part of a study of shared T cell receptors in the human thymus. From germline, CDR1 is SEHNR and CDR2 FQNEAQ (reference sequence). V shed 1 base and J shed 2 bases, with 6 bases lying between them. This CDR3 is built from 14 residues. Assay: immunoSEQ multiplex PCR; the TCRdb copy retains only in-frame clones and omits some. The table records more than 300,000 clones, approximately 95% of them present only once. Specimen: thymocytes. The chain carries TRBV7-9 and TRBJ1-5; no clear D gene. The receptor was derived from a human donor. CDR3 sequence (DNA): TGTGCCAGCAGCTTAGTGTCTGGCAATCAGCCCCAGCATTTT. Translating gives CASSLVSGNQPQHF.